Listed below are T cell receptor beta chains from one sample, sequenced in a study of persistence of HIV-infected CD4 T cells. Method: immunoSEQ multiplex PCR; TCRdb's copy keeps in-frame clones and lacks some. The table lists under 50,000 clones, 85% to 90% of them singletons. Their recognized antigens are unknown. This sample comprised CD4+ T cells sorted from PBMCs after approximately 19-hour stimulation, obtained from a patient who received antiretroviral therapy. Source of these receptors: an adult woman with HIV who was CMV-seropositive. The CDR3 runs from the conserved cysteine through the conserved F or W. Each record gives: clone size, J gene, D gene, V gene, CDR3 protein, CDR3 DNA. D genes are given only for firm matches. Size is stated for part of the rows, as once, few or many counts, or as a class when the clone is expanded.

clone size: .; J gene: TRBJ1-1; D gene: TRBD1; V gene: TRBV30; CDR3 protein: CAWSVLGQGSEAFF; CDR3 DNA: TGTGCCTGGAGTGTACTGGGACAGGGATCTGAAGCTTTCTTT
clone size: .; J gene: TRBJ1-2; D gene: TRBD1; V gene: TRBV18; CDR3 protein: CASSAGGANYGYTF; CDR3 DNA: TGTGCCAGCTCAGCAGGGGGTGCCAACTATGGCTACACCTTC
clone size: .; J gene: TRBJ1-3; D gene: .; V gene: TRBV7-2; CDR3 protein: CASSLTGRNTIYF; CDR3 DNA: TGTGCCAGCAGCTTAACGGGGCGAAACACCATATATTTT
clone size: .; J gene: TRBJ2-7; D gene: .; V gene: TRBV6-5; CDR3 protein: CASGRRGSYEQYF; CDR3 DNA: TGTGCCAGCGGTAGAAGGGGCTCCTACGAGCAGTACTTC
clone size: .; J gene: TRBJ1-3; D gene: .; V gene: TRBV5-6; CDR3 protein: CASSLLGLGGNTIYF; CDR3 DNA: TGTGCCAGCAGCTTACTGGGCCTAGGGGGAAACACCATATATTTT
clone size: .; J gene: TRBJ2-6; D gene: .; V gene: TRBV10-3; CDR3 protein: CAISPAARQSNVLTF; CDR3 DNA: TGTGCCATCAGCCCCGCCGCTAGACAGTCCAACGTCCTGACTTTC
clone size: once; J gene: TRBJ2-7; D gene: .; V gene: TRBV28; CDR3 protein: CASSRSHYEQYF; CDR3 DNA: TGTGCCAGCAGCAGGAGTCACTACGAGCAGTACTTC
clone size: .; J gene: TRBJ2-1; D gene: TRBD1; V gene: TRBV4-1; CDR3 protein: CASSLRQGPYNEQFF; CDR3 DNA: TGCGCCAGCAGCCTCAGACAGGGACCCTACAATGAGCAGTTCTTC
clone size: once; J gene: TRBJ1-5; D gene: .; V gene: TRBV28; CDR3 protein: CASSLWGDSNQPQHF; CDR3 DNA: TGTGCCAGCAGTTTATGGGGAGATAGCAATCAGCCCCAGCATTTT
clone size: .; J gene: TRBJ2-2; D gene: .; V gene: TRBV27; CDR3 protein: CASSPSRGGELFF; CDR3 DNA: TGTGCCAGCAGCCCTTCTCGGGGCGGGGAGCTGTTTTTT
clone size: .; J gene: TRBJ1-4; D gene: .; V gene: TRBV6-5; CDR3 protein: CASIPLGRENEKLFF; CDR3 DNA: TGTGCCAGCATCCCCCTGGGCAGGGAAAACGAAAAACTGTTTTTT
clone size: .; J gene: TRBJ2-3; D gene: .; V gene: TRBV4-1; CDR3 protein: CASSTPPREPTDTQYF; CDR3 DNA: TGCGCCAGCAGTACCCCCCCCCGGGAGCCCACAGATACGCAGTATTTT
clone size: .; J gene: TRBJ1-4; D gene: .; V gene: TRBV6-1; CDR3 protein: CASSEFSGAANEKLFF; CDR3 DNA: TGTGCCAGCAGTGAGTTCAGCGGGGCAGCTAATGAAAAACTGTTTTTT
clone size: .; J gene: TRBJ2-5; D gene: .; V gene: TRBV7-2; CDR3 protein: CASSSGTWETQYF; CDR3 DNA: TGTGCCAGCAGCTCCGGGACCTGGGAGACCCAGTACTTC
clone size: .; J gene: TRBJ1-1; D gene: TRBD1; V gene: TRBV7-3; CDR3 protein: CASSPRTGGEAFF; CDR3 DNA: TGTGCCAGCAGCCCCCGGACAGGGGGTGAAGCTTTCTTT
clone size: .; J gene: TRBJ2-2; D gene: TRBD2; V gene: TRBV6-5; CDR3 protein: CASSYPPQRGVGELFF; CDR3 DNA: TGTGCCAGCAGTTACCCTCCTCAGCGGGGGGTCGGGGAGCTGTTTTTT
clone size: .; J gene: TRBJ2-7; D gene: .; V gene: TRBV24-1; CDR3 protein: CATSDGGSPYEQYF; CDR3 DNA: TGTGCCACCAGTGATGGTGGGTCGCCCTACGAGCAGTACTTC
clone size: .; J gene: TRBJ2-1; D gene: TRBD2; V gene: TRBV10-3; CDR3 protein: CATIAGGAYNEQFF; CDR3 DNA: TGTGCCACCATAGCGGGGGGAGCCTACAATGAGCAGTTCTTC
clone size: .; J gene: TRBJ1-4; D gene: TRBD1; V gene: TRBV7-9; CDR3 protein: CASSQGTGTGKLFF; CDR3 DNA: TGTGCCAGCAGCCAAGGGACAGGGACGGGAAAACTGTTTTTT
clone size: .; J gene: TRBJ2-2; D gene: TRBD1; V gene: TRBV27; CDR3 protein: CASSPNSHRGQGAPGELFF; CDR3 DNA: TGTGCCAGCAGTCCCAACTCTCATCGTGGACAGGGGGCCCCCGGGGAGCTGTTTTTT
clone size: .; J gene: TRBJ2-6; D gene: TRBD2; V gene: TRBV27; CDR3 protein: CASSLRAQGGASGANVLTF; CDR3 DNA: TGTGCCAGCAGTTTACGGGCGCAGGGAGGGGCATCTGGGGCCAACGTCCTGACTTTC
clone size: .; J gene: TRBJ1-2; D gene: TRBD1; V gene: TRBV5-1; CDR3 protein: CASSLDVTGGRGYTF; CDR3 DNA: TGCGCCAGCAGCCTGGACGTCACAGGGGGCCGTGGCTACACCTTC
clone size: .; J gene: TRBJ2-1; D gene: .; V gene: TRBV24-1; CDR3 protein: CATSDFRDGPLNEQFF; CDR3 DNA: TGTGCCACCAGTGATTTTAGGGACGGTCCCCTCAATGAGCAGTTCTTC
clone size: few; J gene: TRBJ2-2; D gene: .; V gene: TRBV7-2; CDR3 protein: CASSRRAGGTGELFF; CDR3 DNA: TGTGCCAGCAGCCGCCGGGCCGGGGGCACCGGGGAGCTGTTTTTT
clone size: .; J gene: TRBJ2-7; D gene: TRBD1; V gene: TRBV27; CDR3 protein: CASSLTGVTHEQYF; CDR3 DNA: TGTGCCAGCAGTTTGACAGGGGTTACCCACGAGCAGTACTTC
clone size: .; J gene: TRBJ1-2; D gene: TRBD1; V gene: TRBV15; CDR3 protein: CATSRESGGRGYTF; CDR3 DNA: TGTGCCACCAGCAGAGAGTCAGGGGGACGTGGCTACACCTTC
clone size: .; J gene: TRBJ1-4; D gene: TRBD1; V gene: TRBV15; CDR3 protein: CATATGGNEKLFF; CDR3 DNA: TGTGCCACAGCGACAGGGGGTAATGAAAAACTGTTTTTT
clone size: .; J gene: TRBJ1-5; D gene: TRBD1; V gene: TRBV29-1; CDR3 protein: CSVSTGGGQPQHF; CDR3 DNA: TGCAGCGTTTCCACAGGGGGCGGTCAGCCCCAGCATTTT
clone size: .; J gene: TRBJ2-2; D gene: .; V gene: TRBV7-6; CDR3 protein: CASSLGGRVDTGELFF; CDR3 DNA: TGTGCCAGCAGCTTAGGTGGCAGGGTGGACACCGGGGAGCTGTTTTTT
clone size: .; J gene: TRBJ2-1; D gene: TRBD2; V gene: TRBV6-6; CDR3 protein: CASSPPQREGRNEQFF; CDR3 DNA: TGTGCCAGCAGTCCCCCCCAGCGGGAGGGCCGCAATGAGCAGTTCTTC
clone size: .; J gene: TRBJ2-3; D gene: TRBD2; V gene: TRBV19; CDR3 protein: CASSAGLAGTDTQYF; CDR3 DNA: TGTGCCAGCAGCGCTGGACTAGCGGGAACAGATACGCAGTATTTT
clone size: once; J gene: TRBJ1-1; D gene: .; V gene: TRBV5-6; CDR3 protein: CASSLGGPEAFF; CDR3 DNA: TGTGCCAGCAGCTTGGGGGGGCCTGAAGCTTTCTTT
clone size: .; J gene: TRBJ2-7; D gene: .; V gene: TRBV28; CDR3 protein: CASSPQTVFAYEQYF; CDR3 DNA: TGTGCCAGCAGTCCCCAGACAGTATTTGCCTACGAGCAGTACTTC
clone size: .; J gene: TRBJ1-2; D gene: TRBD1; V gene: TRBV5-1; CDR3 protein: CASSPDRGNYGYTF; CDR3 DNA: TGCGCCAGCAGCCCGGACAGGGGAAACTATGGCTACACCTTC
clone size: .; J gene: TRBJ1-1; D gene: .; V gene: TRBV3-1/TRBV3-2; CDR3 protein: CASSQDTPTLSGQSSENKDSEAFF; CDR3 DNA: TGTGCCAGCAGCCAAGATACCCCCACCTTAAGTGGACAGTCTTCGGAGAATAAAGATTCTGAAGCTTTCTTT
clone size: .; J gene: TRBJ2-5; D gene: .; V gene: TRBV5-1; CDR3 protein: CASSLGSSVQETQYF; CDR3 DNA: TGCGCCAGCAGCTTGGGGAGCTCGGTACAAGAGACCCAGTACTTC
clone size: .; J gene: TRBJ2-7; D gene: .; V gene: TRBV25-1; CDR3 protein: CASSGPRREQYF; CDR3 DNA: TGTGCCAGCAGTGGTCCTAGGCGGGAGCAGTACTTC
clone size: .; J gene: TRBJ2-3; D gene: TRBD1; V gene: TRBV6-4; CDR3 protein: CASSAGGLGDTQYF; CDR3 DNA: TGTGCCAGCAGTGCAGGGGGCCTAGGGGATACGCAGTATTTT
clone size: .; J gene: TRBJ2-2; D gene: .; V gene: TRBV7-3; CDR3 protein: CASSFRGTAGELFF; CDR3 DNA: TGTGCCAGCAGCTTTCGTGGCACGGCCGGGGAGCTGTTTTTT
clone size: few; J gene: TRBJ1-1; D gene: .; V gene: TRBV3-1/TRBV3-2; CDR3 protein: CASSQLQGNTEAFF; CDR3 DNA: TGTGCCAGCAGCCAGCTCCAGGGAAACACTGAAGCTTTCTTT
clone size: .; J gene: TRBJ2-7; D gene: TRBD1; V gene: TRBV11-2; CDR3 protein: CASSVQGNAHYEQYF; CDR3 DNA: TGTGCCAGCAGCGTACAGGGGAATGCCCACTACGAGCAGTACTTC
clone size: .; J gene: TRBJ1-1; D gene: .; V gene: TRBV11-3; CDR3 protein: CASTRGRANTEAFF; CDR3 DNA: TGTGCCAGCACGAGGGGCAGGGCGAACACTGAAGCTTTCTTT
clone size: few; J gene: TRBJ1-5; D gene: .; V gene: TRBV5-1; CDR3 protein: CASSQGNGNQPQHF; CDR3 DNA: TGCGCCAGCAGCCAGGGAAATGGGAATCAGCCCCAGCATTTT
clone size: once; J gene: TRBJ2-7; D gene: .; V gene: TRBV5-5; CDR3 protein: CASSHNQGLGEQYF; CDR3 DNA: TGTGCCAGCAGCCATAATCAAGGGTTAGGCGAGCAGTACTTC
clone size: .; J gene: TRBJ1-2; D gene: .; V gene: TRBV28; CDR3 protein: CASSFLGGRYGYTF; CDR3 DNA: TGTGCCAGCAGTTTCCTCGGGGGACGGTATGGCTACACCTTC
clone size: .; J gene: TRBJ2-1; D gene: TRBD2; V gene: TRBV11-3; CDR3 protein: CASSSGSGRYNEQFF; CDR3 DNA: TGTGCCAGCAGCTCCGGTAGCGGGAGATACAATGAGCAGTTCTTC
clone size: .; J gene: TRBJ1-5; D gene: TRBD1; V gene: TRBV24-1; CDR3 protein: CATSDHKTGDNQPQHF; CDR3 DNA: TGTGCCACCAGTGACCATAAGACAGGGGATAATCAGCCCCAGCATTTT
clone size: .; J gene: TRBJ2-5; D gene: .; V gene: TRBV19; CDR3 protein: CASHNGQETQYF; CDR3 DNA: TGTGCCAGTCACAACGGGCAAGAGACCCAGTACTTC
clone size: .; J gene: TRBJ1-3; D gene: .; V gene: TRBV18; CDR3 protein: CASSPPGTRITGNTIYF; CDR3 DNA: TGTGCCAGCTCACCACCGGGGACAAGAATCACTGGAAACACCATATATTTT
clone size: .; J gene: TRBJ2-5; D gene: .; V gene: TRBV28; CDR3 protein: CASTRPRAGQETQYF; CDR3 DNA: TGTGCCAGCACCCGTCCAAGGGCGGGCCAAGAGACCCAGTACTTC
clone size: few; J gene: TRBJ1-1; D gene: TRBD1; V gene: TRBV19; CDR3 protein: CASSKGLWTGLNTEAFF; CDR3 DNA: TGTGCCAGTAGTAAGGGGCTTTGGACAGGCCTGAACACTGAAGCTTTCTTT
clone size: few; J gene: TRBJ1-1; D gene: TRBD1; V gene: TRBV29-1; CDR3 protein: CSGDRGSVNTEAFF; CDR3 DNA: TGCAGTGGGGACAGGGGGTCCGTGAACACTGAAGCTTTCTTT
clone size: .; J gene: TRBJ2-5; D gene: TRBD2; V gene: TRBV5-1; CDR3 protein: CASSLQSAGAPSLSAQYF; CDR3 DNA: TGCGCCAGCAGCTTACAGAGCGCGGGAGCCCCCTCATTATCGGCCCAGTACTTC
clone size: few; J gene: TRBJ2-7; D gene: .; V gene: TRBV24-1; CDR3 protein: CATSDPNTYEQYF; CDR3 DNA: TGTGCCACCAGTGACCCGAACACCTACGAGCAGTACTTC
clone size: .; J gene: TRBJ1-1; D gene: .; V gene: TRBV27; CDR3 protein: CASSPLGHSGGCFF; CDR3 DNA: TGTGCCAGCAGTCCATTGGGGCACTCGGGAGGTTGTTTCTTT
clone size: .; J gene: TRBJ2-1; D gene: .; V gene: TRBV6-6; CDR3 protein: CASGGINEQFF; CDR3 DNA: TGTGCCAGCGGGGGTATCAATGAGCAGTTCTTC